The 26 T cell receptor beta chains listed next were all sequenced from one sample in a study of cytomegalovirus exposure and HLA in healthy donors. Primers for the PCR totalled 60 Vbeta and 13 Jbeta. Repertoires were generated with immunoSEQ multiplex PCR, while TCRdb's copy carries only in-frame clones and drops some. The repertoire includes about 120,000 clones, about 83% of them detected once, and roughly 3% sits in the top ten. Sample: PBMCs. All receptors come from a female donor in good health and CMV-seronegative.

The chain employs TRBV11-2 and TRBJ1-1, with D possibly being TRBD1 (5 bases). CDR3 size: 13 residues. Germline-derived CDR1 and CDR2 are SGHAT and FQNNGV. V lost 2 bases, J lost 7 bases, and 11 bases lay in between. Here the CDR3 DNA reads TGTGCCAGCAGCTTACGGGGGAGGTTTGAAGCTTTCTTT. It codes for CASSLRGRFEAFF.

Details on this clone: A read error may produce the germline difference seen at one junction end. The chain combines TRBV6-5 with TRBJ2-5, with unresolved D. CDR3 length: 15 amino acids. CDR1 MNHEY and CDR2 SVGAGI come from the germline V gene. The CDR3 coding sequence is TGTGCCAGCAGTTACTCCGTACCCATCCCAGAGGCCCAGTACTTC. It specifies CASSYSVPIPEAQYF.

As concerns this clone: At one end, the junction sequence differs from germline, possibly due to a read error. V gene TRBV20-1 combines with J gene TRBJ1-2, with D possibly being TRBD1 (5 bases). The CDR3 sequence is 11 residues long. The germline V gene encodes CDR1 DFQATT and CDR2 SNEGSKA (reference sequence). The CDR3, as DNA: TGCAGTGCCAGAGGGGACTCTGGCTACACCTTC. Translation gives CSARGDSGYTF.

The rearrangement uses TRBV7-2 and TRBJ2-7; TRBD2 matches 10 bases. CDR3 size: 16 residues. V gave up 5 bases and J gave up 5 bases; unmatched junction bases: 12. Germline-derived CDR1 and CDR2 are SGHTA and FQGNSA. CDR3 DNA: TGTGCCAGCAGCCGAAACCGAGCGGGGGGGCTGAACGAGCAGTACTTC. Protein sequence: CASSRNRAGGLNEQYF. The whole variable domain, filled in from reference TRBV7-2 and TRBJ2-7, reads GAGVSQSPSNKVTEKGKDVELRCDPISGHTALYWYRQSLGQGLEFLIYFQGNSAPDKSGLPSDRFSAERTGGSVSTLTIQRTQQEDSAVYLCASSRNRAGGLNEQYFGPGTRLTVT.

The chain couples TRBV7-6 to TRBJ1-3, with 10 bases matching TRBD1. In germline, CDR1 is SGHVS, CDR2 FNYEAQ. The V gene end was trimmed by 4 bases and the J gene end by 4 bases; junction bases not matched to a gene: 7. The CDR3 sequence is 16 residues long. The CDR3 loop is CASSSPGQGRGNTIYF. The DNA of the CDR3 is TGTGCCAGCAGCTCCCCGGGACAGGGGAGAGGAAACACCATATATTTT.

This chain connects TRBV9 to TRBJ1-2; 8 bases line up with TRBD1. Germline CDR1 is SGDLS and CDR2 is YYNGEE. Trimming removed 3 bases from V and 8 bases from J; junction bases left unmatched: 12. The CDR3 is 15 residues long. In DNA form, the CDR3 reads TGTGCCAGCAGCGCAGACGGGACAGGAGTTTTCGGCTACACCTTC. Its protein is CASSADGTGVFGYTF.

This sequence joins TRBV13 and TRBJ2-1; D unresolved. V dropped 2 bases and J dropped 10 bases, with 12 bases sitting between them. The CDR3 is made up of 13 amino acids. Germline assignment: CDR1 PRHDT and CDR2 FYEKMQ (reference sequence). The CDR3 DNA follows: TGTGCCAGCAGCTTATCTTCGGCGGCCGAGCAGTTCTTC. Translation gives CASSLSSAAEQFF.

This clone was observed once. This chain uses TRBV19 with TRBJ2-1; the D gene is possibly TRBD1 (6 bases). This CDR3 region has 13 residues. Germline V gene data show CDR1 as LNHDA and CDR2 as SQIVND (reference sequence). Trimming stripped 3 bases from V and 7 bases from J, with 10 bases between. Here the CDR3 reads CASSIRGDNEQFF. DNA of the CDR3: TGTGCCAGTAGTATCAGGGGTGATAATGAGCAGTTCTTC.

Regarding this clone: Other DNA sequences from this sample encode an identical CDR3 as well. The V call is TRBV5-1, the J call TRBJ1-1; 8 positions agree with TRBD1. With 7 bases clipped from V and 2 bases from J, the junction kept 10 bases outside the gene matches. The V gene's germline CDR1 is SGHRS and CDR2 YFSETQ. CDR3 length: 15 amino acids. CDR3 protein: CASRGGGTGNTEAFF. CDR3 sequence (DNA): TGCGCCAGCCGGGGCGGTGGGACAGGCAACACTGAAGCTTTCTTT.

In its sample, this clone was seen once. The chain employs TRBV20-1 and TRBJ2-7; possibly TRBD1 for D (5 bases). The length of the CDR3 is 11 residues. Germline CDR1 and CDR2: DFQATT and SNEGSKA (reference sequence). The CDR3 nucleotides are TGCAGCCTAGATAACCAGGGCGAGCAGTACTTC. It yields the protein CSLDNQGEQYF.

This clone was counted only a few times. This chain joins TRBV5-6 and TRBJ1-1; D possibly corresponds to TRBD1 (5 bases). CDR3 size: 12 residues. Germline V CDR1 and CDR2: SGHDT, YYEEEE. The V gene lost 7 bases and the J gene lost 8 bases, with 15 bases spanning the gap. CDR3 DNA: TGTGCCAGCCAGGGAACAAATTTGGAAGCTTTCTTT. Its protein is CASQGTNLEAFF.

With regard to this clone: This same CDR3 is encoded by further DNA sequences in the sample. The chain joins TRBV11-2 to TRBJ1-1, with TRBD1 as a possible D gene (6 bases). CDR3 length equals 11 residues. In germline, CDR1 is SGHAT, CDR2 FQNNGV. V lost 4 bases and J lost 8, with 8 bases in between. The CDR3 coding sequence is TGTGCCAGCAGCTCCGGGACAGAAGCTTTCTTT. The encoded protein is CASSSGTEAFF.

The V gene is TRBV7-8, the J gene TRBJ1-5, with D uncertain. Germline CDR1 SGHVS, CDR2 FQNEAQ. V gave up 5 bases and J gave up 6 bases, with 8 bases separating them. The length of the CDR3 is 12 residues. This chain's CDR3 is CASSLFSQPQHF. The CDR3 DNA is TGTGCCAGCAGCCTTTTTAGTCAGCCCCAGCATTTT.

This clone appeared a single time. The J gene is TRBJ1-2, the V gene TRBV2; 8 nucleotides line up with TRBD1. CDR1 is SNHLY, CDR2 FYNNEI, per germline. This CDR3 has 14 amino acids. The V segment lost 1 base and the J segment 2 bases; nucleotides outside the gene matches: 0. The CDR3 nucleotides are TGTGCCAGCAGTGAAGGACAGGGGAACTATGGCTACACCTTC. Translation: CASSEGQGNYGYTF. The whole variable domain, remainder taken from reference TRBV2 and TRBJ1-2, is EPEVTQTPSHQVTQMGQEVILRCVPISNHLYFYWYRQILGQKVEFLVSFYNNEISEKSEIFDDQFSVERPDGSNFTLKIRSTKLEDSAMYFCASSEGQGNYGYTFGSGTRLTVV.

The chain has TRBV6-1 and TRBJ2-7; possibly TRBD2 for D (6 bases). The germline V gene encodes CDR1 MNHNS and CDR2 SASEGT. The CDR3 is made up of 11 amino acids. V was cut by 11 bases and J by 0 bases, with 8 bases left in between. CDR3: CAGSGSYEQYF. CDR3 DNA sequence: TGTGCCGGTAGCGGCTCCTACGAGCAGTACTTC.

J is TRBJ2-5 and V is TRBV7-3, with D possibly TRBD2 on 6 matching bases. The germline gives CDR1 SGHTA, CDR2 FQGTGA. CDR3 length equals 14 residues. Between the trimmed V and J ends, which lost 2 bases and 2 bases, there was a span of 9 bases. CDR3 DNA: TGTGCCAGCAGCTTATGGGCGGGGCAAGAGACCCAGTACTTC. As protein: CASSLWAGQETQYF.

The V gene is TRBV21-1, the J gene TRBJ2-3; TRBD1 was called by the table and not checked on the DNA. TRBV21-1 is noted as a pseudogene. This CDR3 has 16 residues. The DNA of the CDR3 is TGTGCCAGCAGCAAATTCGATCCAGGGTCCACAGATACGCAGTATTTT. It is translated as CASSKFDPGSTDTQYF.

The rearrangement uses TRBV7-8 and TRBJ2-3, with 9 bases lining up with TRBD2. CDR1 is SGHVS and CDR2 is FQNEAQ in the germline V gene. With 6 bases clipped from V and 5 bases from J, the junction kept 9 bases outside the gene matches. This CDR3 comprises 15 residues. The CDR3 DNA sequence: TGTGCCAGCAGACCGGCGGGGGGGCTCGGAGATACGCAGTATTTT. This codes for CASRPAGGLGDTQYF. The full variable domain, rest sourced from reference TRBV7-8 and TRBJ2-3, is GAGVSQSPRYKVAKRGQDVALRCDPISGHVSLFWYQQALGQGPEFLTYFQNEAQLDKSGLPSDRFFAERPEGSVSTLKIQRTQQEDSAVYLCASRPAGGLGDTQYFGPGTRLTVL.

The J gene is TRBJ2-7, the V gene TRBV4-2, with D possibly TRBD2 on 6 matching bases. The germline gives CDR1 LGHNA, CDR2 YNFKEQ. V shed 1 base and J shed 0 bases, with 13 bases lying between them. The CDR3 length is 16 residues. The CDR3 nucleotides read TGTGCCAGCAGCCAAGCGGCGGGGTTAAGCTCCTACGAGCAGTACTTC. Translation gives CASSQAAGLSSYEQYF.

V and J are TRBV7-2 and TRBJ1-4, with D tentatively TRBD1 (6 bases). The ends were cut back, 1 base at V and 5 bases at J, with 11 bases in the middle. Germline assignment: CDR1 SGHTA and CDR2 FQGNSA. This CDR3 is 15 amino acids long. The chain's CDR3 is CASSLGTVLNEKLFF. The DNA of the CDR3 is TGTGCCAGCAGCTTAGGGACAGTGCTAAATGAAAAACTGTTTTTT. The whole variable domain, filled in from reference TRBV7-2 and TRBJ1-4, reads GAGVSQSPSNKVTEKGKDVELRCDPISGHTALYWYRQSLGQGLEFLIYFQGNSAPDKSGLPSDRFSAERTGGSVSTLTIQRTQQEDSAVYLCASSLGTVLNEKLFFGSGTQLSVL.

The CDR3 region is CASSSVGLTSSYNSPLHF. DNA for the CDR3: TGTGCCAGCAGCTCAGTCGGACTAACAAGCTCCTATAATTCACCCCTCCACTTT. This chain connects TRBV7-8 to TRBJ1-6, with unresolved D. The germline gives CDR1 SGHVS, CDR2 FQNEAQ. Trimming took off 4 bases at V and 0 bases at J, with 16 bases between the two ends. The CDR3 runs to 18 residues.

This clone was seen only a few times. The genes are TRBV7-2 and TRBJ1-5; D ambiguous. V lost 1 base and J lost 7, with 8 bases in between. Germline V lookup: CDR1 SGHTA, CDR2 FQGNSA. This CDR3 has 13 amino acids. The CDR3 coding sequence is TGTGCCAGCAGCTTAGTAAGAGAACAGCCCCAGCATTTT. It encodes CASSLVREQPQHF.

The rearrangement links TRBV12-5 to TRBJ2-1, with 12 bases matching TRBD2. CDR1 is LGHNT, CDR2 FRNRAP, per germline. V shed 6 bases and J 2 bases; nucleotides not matched to a gene: 5. There are 16 residues in the CDR3. The CDR3 loop reads CASGRLAGDTYNEQFF. The DNA of the CDR3 is TGTGCTAGTGGCCGACTAGCGGGGGACACCTACAATGAGCAGTTCTTC.

The CDR3 sequence: CASSYGGGGTNSPLHF. CDR3 coding DNA: TGTGCCAGCAGCTATGGAGGGGGGGGAACAAATTCACCCCTCCACTTT. V and J are TRBV7-9 and TRBJ1-6, with D perhaps matching TRBD1 (6 bases). Germline V gene lookup returns CDR1 SEHNR and CDR2 FQNEAQ (reference sequence). The CDR3 is 16 residues long. The V end was cut by 4 bases, the J end by 7 bases, with 17 bases between.

The chain is built from TRBV7-2 and TRBJ1-5; a weak D match, TRBD1 (5 bases). CDR1 SGHTA and CDR2 FQGNSA come from the germline V gene. Between the trimmed V and J ends, which lost 4 bases and 12 bases, there was a span of 16 bases. The CDR3 is 13 amino acids. The CDR3: CASSSGLGVFQHF. Here the CDR3 DNA reads TGTGCCAGCAGCTCCGGACTAGGGGTTTTCCAGCATTTT.

Only one count was recorded for this clone. This chain uses TRBV29-1 with TRBJ1-2, with D perhaps matching TRBD1 (6 bases). The CDR3 contains 13 residues. The germline V gene has CDR1 SQVTM and CDR2 ANQGSEA. Trimming shortened V by 2 bases and J by 4 bases, and 11 bases separated the two germline ends. In nucleotides, the CDR3 is TGCAGCGTTGAACAGGGGCGAGGCTATGGCTACACCTTC. Protein product: CSVEQGRGYGYTF.